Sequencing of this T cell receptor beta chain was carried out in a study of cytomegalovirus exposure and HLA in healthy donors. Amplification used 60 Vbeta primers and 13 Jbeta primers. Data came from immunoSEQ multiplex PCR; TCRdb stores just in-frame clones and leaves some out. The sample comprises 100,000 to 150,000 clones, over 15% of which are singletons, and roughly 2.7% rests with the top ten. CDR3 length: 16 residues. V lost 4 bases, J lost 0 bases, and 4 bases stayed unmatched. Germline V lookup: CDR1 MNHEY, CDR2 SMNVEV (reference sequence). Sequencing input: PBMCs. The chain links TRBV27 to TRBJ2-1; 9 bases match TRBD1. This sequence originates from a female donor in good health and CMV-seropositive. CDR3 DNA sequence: TGTGCCAGCAGTTACAGGGGGCTGAGCTCCTACAATGAGCAGTTCTTC. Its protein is CASSYRGLSSYNEQFF.